This TCR beta chain was sequenced during a study of radiotherapy plus CTLA-4 blockade in lung cancer (dated by TCRdb to the late 2010s). With regard to the full study: Objective responses were observed in more than 15% of enrolled patients, and disease control was achieved in roughly 30%.

On this clone: Its target antigen remains unknown. Base qualities are not recorded, but no much larger clone differs from it by a single base.

The library came from the immunoSEQ multiplex PCR assay. The immuneACCESS repertoire file appears here via TCRdb, limited to in-frame rearrangements. These files lack a portion of the clones; in checked studies, under half of the deficit traces to unresolved V genes, and the cause of the others is not known. Here the sample has approximately 35,000 clones; approximately 89% occur a single time. The ten biggest clones cover roughly 5% of the sample. Per the germline V gene, SNHLY is the CDR1 and FYNNEI is the CDR2. Including cysteine and phenylalanine, the CDR3 has 14 amino acids. Only the CDR3 DNA is retained, 42 bases long and in frame from the first base. The germline V and J ends show losses of 5 bases and 3 bases respectively, and no gene match explains 3 bases of the junction. Points the paper makes about the study in general: Increased serum interferon-beta after radiation, together with early dynamic changes in blood T cell clones, were reported to be the strongest predictors of response. After treatment with radiotherapy and ipilimumab, TCR clones that originated in tumors expanded in peripheral blood.

The study evaluated CTLA-4 blockade (ipilimumab) given together with focal radiation therapy in patients who had chemo-refractory metastatic non-small-cell lung cancer. The rearrangement combines TRBV2 with TRBJ2-2; 7 bases in between match TRBD1. This specimen was peripheral blood, taken from a patient treated with radiotherapy plus ipilimumab. The receptor was derived from a human donor with non-small cell lung cancer who had stable disease on radiotherapy plus ipilimumab. The sequenced DNA: TGTGCCAGCAGTAGAGACAGGGACACCGGGGAGCTGTTTTTT. Translation gives CASSRDRDTGELFF.